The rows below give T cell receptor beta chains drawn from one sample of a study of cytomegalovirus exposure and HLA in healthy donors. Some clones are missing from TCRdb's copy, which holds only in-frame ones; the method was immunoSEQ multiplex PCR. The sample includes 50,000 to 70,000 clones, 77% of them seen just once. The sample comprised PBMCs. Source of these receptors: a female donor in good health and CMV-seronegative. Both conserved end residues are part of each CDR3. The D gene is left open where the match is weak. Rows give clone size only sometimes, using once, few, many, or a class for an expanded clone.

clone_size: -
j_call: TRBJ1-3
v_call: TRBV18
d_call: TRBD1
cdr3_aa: CASSPGTGGSGNTIYF
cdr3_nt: TGTGCCAGCTCACCAGGGACAGGGGGCTCTGGAAACACCATATATTTT

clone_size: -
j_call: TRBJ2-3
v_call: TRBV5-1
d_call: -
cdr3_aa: CASSSSSRYTDTQYF
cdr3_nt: TGCGCCAGCAGCTCATCTAGCCGTTACACAGATACGCAGTATTTT

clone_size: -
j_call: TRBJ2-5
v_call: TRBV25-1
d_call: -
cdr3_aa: CASERFETQYF
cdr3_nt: TGTGCCAGCGAGCGTTTCGAGACCCAGTACTTC

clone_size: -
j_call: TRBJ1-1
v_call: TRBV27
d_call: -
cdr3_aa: CASSYRGNTEAFF
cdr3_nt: TGTGCCAGCAGTTATAGGGGGAACACTGAAGCTTTCTTT

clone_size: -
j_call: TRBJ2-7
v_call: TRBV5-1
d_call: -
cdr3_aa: CASSSTGAYEQYF
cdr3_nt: TGCGCCAGCAGCTCGACGGGTGCCTACGAGCAGTACTTC

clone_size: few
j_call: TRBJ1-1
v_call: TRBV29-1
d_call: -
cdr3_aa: CSALAPGTEAFF
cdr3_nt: TGCAGCGCCCTCGCCCCGGGCACTGAAGCTTTCTTT

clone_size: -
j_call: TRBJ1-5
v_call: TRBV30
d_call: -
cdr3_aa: CAWSVLRTAAPDSNQPQHF
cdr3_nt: TGTGCCTGGAGTGTACTCCGGACAGCGGCCCCTGATAGCAATCAGCCCCAGCATTTT

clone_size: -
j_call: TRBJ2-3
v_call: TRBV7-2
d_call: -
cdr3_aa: CASSLGPSGPTQYF
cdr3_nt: TGTGCCAGCAGCTTAGGACCGAGCGGCCCTACGCAGTATTTT

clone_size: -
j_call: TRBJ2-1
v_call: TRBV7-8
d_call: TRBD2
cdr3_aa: CASSPRTSGGAGQFF
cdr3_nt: TGTGCCAGCAGCCCGAGGACTAGCGGGGGGGCCGGGCAGTTCTTC

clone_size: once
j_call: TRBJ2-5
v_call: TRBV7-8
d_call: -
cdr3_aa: CASSLAGRKTETQYF
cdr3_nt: TGTGCCAGCAGCTTAGCGGGGCGGAAGACAGAGACCCAGTACTTC

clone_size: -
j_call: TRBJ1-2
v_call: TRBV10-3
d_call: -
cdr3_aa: CAISDLGSQQGYTF
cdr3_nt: TGTGCCATCAGTGATCTCGGGAGTCAGCAAGGCTACACCTTC

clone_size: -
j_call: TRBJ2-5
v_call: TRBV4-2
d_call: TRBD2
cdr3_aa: CASRGGGLQETQYF
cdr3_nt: TGTGCCAGCCGGGGCGGGGGGCTCCAAGAGACCCAGTACTTC

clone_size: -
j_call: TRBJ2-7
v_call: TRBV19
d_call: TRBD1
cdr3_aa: CASRSGQGAYEQYF
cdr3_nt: TGTGCCAGTAGGTCCGGACAGGGAGCCTACGAGCAGTACTTC

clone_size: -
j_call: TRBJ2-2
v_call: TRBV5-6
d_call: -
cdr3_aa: CASSWRWGLNTGELFF
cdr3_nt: TGTGCCAGCAGCTGGAGATGGGGACTGAACACCGGGGAGCTGTTTTTT

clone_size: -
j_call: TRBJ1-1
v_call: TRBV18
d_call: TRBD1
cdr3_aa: CASSPWTGMNTEAFF
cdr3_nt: TGTGCCAGCTCCCCATGGACAGGGATGAACACTGAAGCTTTCTTT

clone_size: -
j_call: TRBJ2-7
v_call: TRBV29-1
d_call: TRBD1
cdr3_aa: CSVEETGQGDEQYF
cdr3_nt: TGCAGCGTTGAAGAGACCGGACAGGGGGACGAGCAGTACTTC

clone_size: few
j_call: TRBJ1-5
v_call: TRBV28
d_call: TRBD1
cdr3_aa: CASSPSGQGNQPQHF
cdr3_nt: TGTGCCAGCAGCCCGTCGGGACAGGGCAATCAGCCCCAGCATTTT

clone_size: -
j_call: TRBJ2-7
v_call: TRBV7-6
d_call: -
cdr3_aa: CASSLDDGAYEQYF
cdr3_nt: TGTGCCAGCAGCTTAGACGACGGGGCCTACGAGCAGTACTTC

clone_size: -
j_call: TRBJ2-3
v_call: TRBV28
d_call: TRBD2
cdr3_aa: CASSFRTGGARGTDTQYF
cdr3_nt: TGTGCCAGCAGTTTTCGGACCGGGGGGGCAAGGGGCACAGATACGCAGTATTTT

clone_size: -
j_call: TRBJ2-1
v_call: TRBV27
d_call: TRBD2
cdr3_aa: CASSLGTSGRGEQFF
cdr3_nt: TGTGCCAGCAGTCTCGGGACTAGCGGGAGGGGCGAGCAGTTCTTC

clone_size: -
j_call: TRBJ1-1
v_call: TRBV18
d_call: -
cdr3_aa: CASSPVTGPTEAFF
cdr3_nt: TGTGCCAGCTCACCCGTGACAGGCCCCACTGAAGCTTTCTTT

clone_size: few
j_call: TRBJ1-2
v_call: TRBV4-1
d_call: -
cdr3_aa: CASSQDIVPTGNWYGYTF
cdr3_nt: TGCGCCAGCAGCCAAGATATAGTCCCTACAGGGAATTGGTACGGCTACACCTTC

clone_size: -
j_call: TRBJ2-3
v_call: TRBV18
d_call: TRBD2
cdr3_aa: CASSPPTGGIRDTQYF
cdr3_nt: TGTGCCAGCTCACCACCCACGGGAGGAATCAGAGATACGCAGTATTTT

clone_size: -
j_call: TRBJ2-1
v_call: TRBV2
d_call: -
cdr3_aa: CASSGHHNEQFF
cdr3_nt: TGTGCCAGCAGCGGACATCACAATGAGCAGTTCTTC

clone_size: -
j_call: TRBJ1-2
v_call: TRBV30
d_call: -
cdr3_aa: CACRGLWTVLLDYGYTF
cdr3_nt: TGTGCCTGCCGAGGGTTGTGGACAGTCCTTCTTGACTATGGCTACACCTTC

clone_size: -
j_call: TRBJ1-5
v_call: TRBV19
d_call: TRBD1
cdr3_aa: CASSQDDRGRQPQHF
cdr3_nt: TGTGCCAGTAGTCAAGACGACAGGGGGCGTCAGCCCCAGCATTTT

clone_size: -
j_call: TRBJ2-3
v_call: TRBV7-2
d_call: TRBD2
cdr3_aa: CASSLQPSGGADTQYF
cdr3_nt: TGTGCCAGCAGCTTGCAGCCTAGCGGGGGGGCGGATACGCAGTATTTT

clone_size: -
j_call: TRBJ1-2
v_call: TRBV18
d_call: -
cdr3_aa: CASSPGAENYGYTF
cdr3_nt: TGTGCCAGCTCACCAGGGGCGGAGAACTATGGCTACACCTTC